The 32 T cell receptor beta chains below come from one sample, sequenced in a study of response to subunit inactivated influenza vaccine. TCRdb called the RT-PCR reads again in MiXCR, with one record for every CDR3 protein. The table includes around 600,000 distinct CDR3 sequences, about 11% detected once. These data are also associated with another study on T cells expressing NK-cell markers. From that second work: It was by 5'RACE template switching with UMIs that TCR beta cDNA was made.

The starting material was PBMCs from blood, obtained on the day of vaccination. The receptors come from a man in his fifties or sixties who received an inactivated influenza vaccine.

The table lists this clonotype with a few counts. The DNA for the CDR3 is TGTGCCAGCAGTTCGAGACTAGCGGGAGAAGAGACCCAGTACTTC. It specifies CASSSRLAGEETQYF. The J gene is TRBJ2-5, the V gene TRBV28; 12 nucleotides line up with TRBD2. With V trimmed by 4 bases and J by 3 bases, 3 bases remained unmatched. The CDR3 consists of 15 residues. CDR1 is MDHEN, CDR2 SYDVKM, per germline.

This clonotype was recorded a few times. The V gene is TRBV28, the J gene TRBJ2-7, with 8 bases identical to TRBD1. This CDR3 contains 15 residues. The V segment lost 2 bases and the J segment 2 bases; nucleotides outside the gene matches: 5. Germline values: CDR1 MDHEN, CDR2 SYDVKM. The CDR3 here is CASSLDPQGAYEQYF. The CDR3 DNA is TGTGCCAGCAGTTTAGACCCACAGGGGGCCTACGAGCAGTACTTC. Together with reference TRBV28 and TRBJ2-7, the CDR3 gives the full variable domain: DVKVTQSSRYLVKRTGEKVFLECVQDMDHENMFWYRQDPGLGLRLIYFSYDVKMKEKGDIPEGYSVSREKKERFSLILESASTNQTSMYLCASSLDPQGAYEQYFGPGTRLTVT.

This clonotype was observed a handful of times. V is TRBV29-1 and J is TRBJ2-7, with D maybe TRBD1 (5 bases). Trimming cost V 0 bases and J 12 bases, with 15 bases left between them. In germline, CDR1 is SQVTM, CDR2 ANQGSEA. This CDR3 is 12 amino acids long. In DNA, the CDR3 is TGCAGCGTTGAAGACGTCAGGGCACGGCGGTACTTC. Its translation is CSVEDVRARRYF.

This clonotype was seen a handful of times. V gene TRBV7-3 combines with J gene TRBJ1-5; no clear D gene. The CDR3 extends over 11 amino acids. CDR1 is SGHTA and CDR2 is FQGTGA in the germline V gene. V lost 3 bases and J 6 bases, leaving 3 bases between the germline ends. CDR3 amino acids: CASSFLQPQHF. The CDR3 bases are TGTGCCAGCAGCTTCCTTCAGCCCCAGCATTTT.

Here the CDR3 reads CASSLEGAEPQHF. CDR3 sequence (DNA): TGCGCCAGCAGCTTGGAGGGGGCAGAGCCCCAGCATTTT. This chain connects TRBV5-1 to TRBJ1-5, with 7 bases identical to TRBD1. The V gene's germline CDR1 is SGHRS and CDR2 YFSETQ. The CDR3 runs 13 residues. V gave up 0 bases and J gave up 8 bases; unmatched junction bases: 2.

This chain connects TRBV28 to TRBJ2-7, with 9 bases aligning to TRBD1. V lost 5 bases and J lost 5; bases outside the gene matches: 13. CDR1 is MDHEN and CDR2 is SYDVKM in the germline V gene. The CDR3 consists of 16 residues. CDR3 DNA sequence: TGTGCCAGCAGTCCGACGGGACAGGGTGGATTCCACGAGCAGTACTTC. Protein sequence: CASSPTGQGGFHEQYF.

This clonotype was observed a few times. The J gene is TRBJ1-1, the V gene TRBV20-1; TRBD1 matches 10 bases. The germline CDR1 and CDR2 sequences are DFQATT and SNEGSKA (reference sequence). The CDR3 extends over 13 amino acids. CDR3 residues: CSDRGPGKTEAFF. CDR3 nucleotides: TGCTCAGACAGGGGGCCGGGAAAGACTGAAGCTTTCTTT.

This chain links TRBV19 with TRBJ2-5; 11 nucleotides match TRBD1. Germline CDR1 and CDR2: LNHDA and SQIVND (reference sequence). This CDR3 is 16 amino acids long. V gave up 4 bases and J gave up 1 base; unmatched junction bases: 5. DNA of the CDR3: TGTGCCAGTAGTAGAGGGACAGGGGGATTCCAAGAGACCCAGTACTTC. Residues: CASSRGTGGFQETQYF.

In its sample, this clonotype was seen many times. This chain connects TRBV7-8 to TRBJ2-1; 7 positions agree with TRBD2. Trimming cost V 5 bases and J 9 bases; bases outside gene matches: 16. In germline, CDR1 is SGHVS, CDR2 FQNEAQ. The CDR3 is made up of 16 amino acids. The CDR3 reads CASSGYQPRGEGEQFF. The CDR3 coding sequence is TGTGCCAGCAGCGGATACCAACCGAGAGGGGAGGGTGAGCAGTTCTTC.

The chain employs TRBV9 and TRBJ2-1; 9 bases line up with TRBD2. J gave up 4 bases and V 3 bases, and 5 bases lay outside the gene matches. Germline CDR1 SGDLS, CDR2 YYNGEE. The CDR3 loop spans 15 amino acids. CDR3: CASSASSGAYNEQFF. For the CDR3, the DNA is TGTGCCAGCAGCGCCTCTAGCGGGGCTTACAATGAGCAGTTCTTC.

The gene calls are TRBV10-3 and TRBJ1-1; D not resolved. Germline V CDR1 and CDR2: ENHRY, SYGVKD. This CDR3 region has 13 residues. Trimming stripped 10 bases from V and 0 bases from J, with 12 bases between. CDR3 bases: TGTGCCACCCGGACGTACATGAACACTGAAGCTTTCTTT. It specifies CATRTYMNTEAFF.

Many counts were recorded for this clonotype. V gene TRBV4-2 combines with J gene TRBJ2-7; TRBD1 might be the D (6 bases). The CDR3 has 15 amino acids. Looked up from germline, CDR1 is LGHNA and CDR2 is YNFKEQ. Between the trimmed V and J ends, which lost 2 bases and 2 bases, there was a span of 13 bases. The CDR3 protein is CASSQQTGSPYEQYF. CDR3 coding DNA: TGTGCCAGCAGCCAACAGACAGGATCTCCCTACGAGCAGTACTTC.

There are many counts of this clonotype. V is TRBV5-1 and J is TRBJ2-1, with TRBD2 matching over 10 bases. V trimming: 0 bases; J trimming: 2 bases; junction bases outside the gene matches: 2. The CDR3 has 16 amino acids. Per germline, CDR1 SGHRS and CDR2 YFSETQ. The CDR3 nucleotides read TGCGCCAGCAGCTTGGCTAGCGGGGGCGCCTACAATGAGCAGTTCTTC. It specifies CASSLASGGAYNEQFF.

This chain joins TRBV24-1 and TRBJ2-1; D not resolved. V lost 1 base to trimming and J lost 10 bases, with 7 bases between them. The length of the CDR3 is 12 residues. Per the germline V gene, CDR1 is KGHDR and CDR2 is SFDVKD. Written as DNA, the CDR3 is TGTGCCACCAGTGATTTATGGAAAGAGCAGTTCTTC. Translation gives CATSDLWKEQFF.

This clonotype has a handful of counts. The gene calls are TRBV15 and TRBJ1-5; D is unclear. This CDR3 contains 13 residues. The germline V gene has CDR1 LNHNV and CDR2 YYDKDF (reference sequence). Trimming removed 2 bases from V and 2 bases from J, with 4 bases in between. CDR3 in DNA: TGTGCCACCAGCAGACTAGGCAATCAGCCCCAGCATTTT. It translates to CATSRLGNQPQHF.

The table lists this clonotype with a few counts. The V gene is TRBV6-1, the J gene TRBJ1-1; no firm D call. This CDR3 comprises 13 residues. Trimming removed 6 bases at V and 4 bases at J, with 12 bases between. The V gene's germline CDR1 is MNHNS and CDR2 SASEGT. The CDR3 nucleotides read TGTGCCAGCAGGAACGGGAGGGTCACTGAAGCTTTCTTT. Its translation: CASRNGRVTEAFF.

This chain joins TRBV6-1 and TRBJ2-3; D is possibly TRBD2 (5 bases). The CDR3 runs 13 residues. CDR1 and CDR2 (germline): MNHNS, SASEGT. V was cut by 7 bases and J by 8 bases, with 16 bases left in between. The CDR3 loop reads CASIQEAVGTQYF. As DNA, the CDR3 is TGTGCCAGCATCCAGGAGGCTGTTGGTACGCAGTATTTT.

This clonotype was seen at least ten times. J is TRBJ2-3 and V is TRBV28, with a possible D match to TRBD1 (5 bases). The CDR3 sequence is 13 residues long. Germline loops: CDR1 MDHEN, CDR2 SYDVKM. Trimming took 6 bases from V and 5 from J, leaving 12 bases between them. CDR3 nucleotides: TGTGCCAGCAGAGTGACAGATAGAGATACGCAGTATTTT. Encoded protein: CASRVTDRDTQYF.

This chain links TRBV4-2 with TRBJ2-3; 8 bases match TRBD2. Germline V CDR1 and CDR2: LGHNA, YNFKEQ. The CDR3 loop spans 17 amino acids. Trimming cost V 4 bases and J 0 bases; bases outside gene matches: 9. As DNA, the CDR3 is TGTGCCAGCAGCCTCTCTACTAGCGGCACTAGCACAGATACGCAGTATTTT. Amino acid sequence: CASSLSTSGTSTDTQYF.

This clonotype appeared many times. CDR3 nucleotide sequence: TGCGCCAGCAGCCAAGAAAGGGGGACTAGCGGGGGCTATGAGCAGTTCTTC. Its translation is CASSQERGTSGGYEQFF. The chain employs TRBV4-3 and TRBJ2-1, with 14 bases identical to TRBD2. Trimming took 0 bases from V and 8 from J; bases not matched to a gene: 6. CDR3 size: 17 residues. The V gene's germline CDR1 is LGHNA and CDR2 YSLEER.

The chain is built from TRBV18 and TRBJ2-7; 7 bases fit TRBD2. CDR1 is KGHSH and CDR2 is LQKENI in the germline V gene. The V gene end was trimmed by 4 bases and the J gene end by 3 bases; junction bases not matched to a gene: 9. CDR3 size: 15 residues. This chain's CDR3 is CASSRASGLGYEQYF. The CDR3 DNA reads TGTGCCAGCTCACGGGCTAGCGGACTGGGCTACGAGCAGTACTTC.

This clonotype has a handful of counts. The gene calls are TRBV6-5 and TRBJ2-7; no definite D call. The germline V gene encodes CDR1 MNHEY and CDR2 SVGAGI. V lost 0 bases and J 5 bases, leaving 8 bases between the germline ends. The CDR3 loop spans 13 amino acids. CDR3 in amino acids: CASSYSPLDEQYF. Here the CDR3 DNA reads TGTGCCAGCAGTTACTCTCCTCTGGACGAGCAGTACTTC.

The table lists this clonotype with many counts. CDR3 sequence: CSAPQGFRTGELFF. The CDR3 DNA reads as TGCAGTGCTCCGCAGGGGTTCAGGACCGGGGAGCTGTTTTTT. V usage is TRBV20-1 and J usage is TRBJ2-2; weak D call: TRBD1 (6 bases). V lost 5 bases to trimming and J lost 5 bases, with 15 bases between them. Germline CDR1 reads DFQATT; CDR2 reads SNEGSKA (reference sequence). The CDR3 contains 14 residues.

This clonotype was observed many times. The chain employs TRBV12-3 or TRBV12-4 and TRBJ2-7, with D perhaps given as TRBD1 or TRBD2 (6 bases each). V was pared by 2 bases and J by 5 bases, with 16 bases between. This CDR3 has 15 residues. The CDR3 sequence is CASSLMGGRVDEQYF. The CDR3 DNA sequence: TGTGCCAGCAGTTTAATGGGGGGCAGGGTTGACGAGCAGTACTTC.

This chain links TRBV6-5 with TRBJ2-3, with a possible D match to TRBD1 (6 bases). The length of the CDR3 is 12 residues. Germline CDR1 MNHEY, CDR2 SVGAGI. The V end lost 6 bases, the J end lost 8 bases, and 12 bases lay between the germline ends. The CDR3 coding sequence is TGTGCCAGCAGAGCGGACAGCTTTACGCAGTATTTT. Translated, it gives CASRADSFTQYF.

The V call is TRBV28, the J call TRBJ2-3, with 11 bases matching TRBD2. The trim removed 2 bases at V and 1 base at J, leaving 8 bases unmatched. Germline V gene sequence: CDR1 MDHEN, CDR2 SYDVKM. CDR3 length equals 18 residues. CDR3 DNA: TGTGCCAGCAGTTTAGGGGCTAGCGGGAGGTTGGGCACAGATACGCAGTATTTT. This encodes CASSLGASGRLGTDTQYF.

This chain connects TRBV7-6 to TRBJ2-7; D unresolved. The CDR3 sequence is 13 residues long. Germline V gives CDR1 SGHVS, CDR2 FNYEAQ. The V end lost 5 bases, the J end lost 4 bases, and 12 bases lay between the germline ends. CDR3 protein: CASSRDGGYEQYF. In nucleotides, the CDR3 is TGTGCCAGCAGCCGCGACGGCGGTTACGAGCAGTACTTC.

The chain couples TRBV5-5 to TRBJ2-7; D not resolved. This CDR3 is built from 16 residues. From germline, CDR1 is SGHKS and CDR2 YYEKEE (reference sequence). V shed 2 bases and J shed 2 bases, with 17 bases lying between them. This CDR3 reads CASSLSAPLPPYEQYF. The CDR3 DNA reads as TGTGCCAGCAGCTTATCAGCCCCACTCCCTCCCTACGAGCAGTACTTC.

The table lists this clonotype with a few counts. The genes are TRBV15 and TRBJ2-3; D is ambiguous. The CDR3 is 19 residues long. Germline V lookup: CDR1 LNHNV, CDR2 YYDKDF (reference sequence). V was trimmed by 1 base and J by 6 bases, leaving 26 bases between them. This CDR3 reads CATSRAFHGPPTPPDTQYF. CDR3 DNA sequence: TGTGCCACCAGCAGAGCTTTCCACGGGCCACCTACGCCACCGGATACGCAGTATTTT.

For the CDR3, the DNA is TGTGCCAGCAGCGTAGAGCCTAGCGTCCTCGAGCAGTACTTC. Encoded protein: CASSVEPSVLEQYF. J is TRBJ2-7 and V is TRBV9; possible D gene TRBD2, 6 bases. V shed 0 bases and J shed 6 bases, with 13 bases lying between them. CDR3 length: 14 amino acids. The germline V gene encodes CDR1 SGDLS and CDR2 YYNGEE.

This clonotype has a count of ten or more. The chain uses TRBV29-1 and TRBJ2-5; D gene unclear. V was clipped by 6 bases and J by 0 bases, with 8 bases between them. Looked up from germline, CDR1 is SQVTM and CDR2 is ANQGSEA. CDR3 length: 12 residues. The CDR3 sequence is CSVAFYQETQYF. The CDR3 DNA is TGCAGCGTGGCGTTCTACCAAGAGACCCAGTACTTC.

This clonotype was seen more than once but under ten times. The chain joins TRBV27 to TRBJ2-7; the match to TRBD1 covers 7 bases. V was clipped by 5 bases and J by 2 bases; unmatched bases: 9. CDR1 is MNHEY and CDR2 is SMNVEV in the germline V gene (reference sequence). The CDR3 is 15 amino acids. The CDR3 DNA is TGTGCCAGCAGTCAATCCGGGACAGCCACCTACGAGCAGTACTTC. Amino acids: CASSQSGTATYEQYF.